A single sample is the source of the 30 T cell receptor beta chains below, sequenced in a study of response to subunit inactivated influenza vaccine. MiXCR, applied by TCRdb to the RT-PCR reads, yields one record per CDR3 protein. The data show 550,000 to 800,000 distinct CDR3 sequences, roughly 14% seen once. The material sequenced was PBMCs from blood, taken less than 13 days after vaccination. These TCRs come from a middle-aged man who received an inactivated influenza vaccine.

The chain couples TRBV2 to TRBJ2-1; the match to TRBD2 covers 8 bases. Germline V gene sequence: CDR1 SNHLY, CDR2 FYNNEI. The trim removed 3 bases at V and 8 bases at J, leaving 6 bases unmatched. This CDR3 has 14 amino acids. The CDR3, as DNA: TGTGCCAGCAGTGAGATGGTGGGACTAGATGAGCAGTTCTTC. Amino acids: CASSEMVGLDEQFF. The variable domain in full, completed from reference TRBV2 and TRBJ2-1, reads EPEVTQTPSHQVTQMGQEVILRCVPISNHLYFYWYRQILGQKVEFLVSFYNNEISEKSEIFDDQFSVERPDGSNFTLKIRSTKLEDSAMYFCASSEMVGLDEQFFGPGTRLTVL.

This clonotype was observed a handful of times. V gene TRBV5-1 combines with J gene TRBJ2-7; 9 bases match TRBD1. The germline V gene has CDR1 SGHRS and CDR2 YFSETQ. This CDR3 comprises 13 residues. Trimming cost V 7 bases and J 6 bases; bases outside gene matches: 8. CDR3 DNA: TGCGCCAGCCGCGGGGACAGGGTAATCGAGCAGTACTTC. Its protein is CASRGDRVIEQYF.

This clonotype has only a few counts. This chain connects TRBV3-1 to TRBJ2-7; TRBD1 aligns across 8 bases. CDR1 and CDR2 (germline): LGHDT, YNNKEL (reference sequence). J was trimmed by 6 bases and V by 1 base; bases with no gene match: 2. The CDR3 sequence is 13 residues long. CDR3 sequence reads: CASSQGDRLEQYF. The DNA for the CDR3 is TGTGCCAGCAGCCAAGGGGACAGGCTCGAGCAGTACTTC.

The CDR3 sequence: CASSPGVQGLHEQFF. The CDR3 bases are TGTGCCAGCAGCCCTGGTGTACAGGGGCTTCATGAGCAGTTCTTC. The V gene is TRBV12-3 or TRBV12-4, the J gene TRBJ2-1, with TRBD1 identical over 7 bases. CDR3 length equals 15 residues. The J segment lost 8 bases and the V segment lost 6 bases, leaving 13 bases of the junction unmatched.

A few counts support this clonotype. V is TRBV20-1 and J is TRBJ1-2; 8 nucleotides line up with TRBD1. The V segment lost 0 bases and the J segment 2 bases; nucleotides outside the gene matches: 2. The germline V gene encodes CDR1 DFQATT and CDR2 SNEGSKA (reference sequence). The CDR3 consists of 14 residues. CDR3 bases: TGCAGTGCTAGAGAGGGGACAGGAAACTATGGCTACACCTTC. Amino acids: CSAREGTGNYGYTF.

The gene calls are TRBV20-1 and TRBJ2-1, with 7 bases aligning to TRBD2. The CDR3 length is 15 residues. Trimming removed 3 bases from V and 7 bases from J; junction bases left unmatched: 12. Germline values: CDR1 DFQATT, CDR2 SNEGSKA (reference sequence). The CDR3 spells CSARPWGAGQNEQFF. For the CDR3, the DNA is TGCAGTGCTAGGCCCTGGGGAGCGGGGCAGAATGAGCAGTTCTTC.

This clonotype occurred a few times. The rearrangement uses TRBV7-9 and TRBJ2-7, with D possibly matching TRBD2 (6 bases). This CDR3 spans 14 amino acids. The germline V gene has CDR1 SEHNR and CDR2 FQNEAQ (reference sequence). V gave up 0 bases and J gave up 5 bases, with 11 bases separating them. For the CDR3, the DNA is TGTGCCAGCAGCTTAGCCGGGAGTAACCACGAGCAGTACTTC. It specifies CASSLAGSNHEQYF.

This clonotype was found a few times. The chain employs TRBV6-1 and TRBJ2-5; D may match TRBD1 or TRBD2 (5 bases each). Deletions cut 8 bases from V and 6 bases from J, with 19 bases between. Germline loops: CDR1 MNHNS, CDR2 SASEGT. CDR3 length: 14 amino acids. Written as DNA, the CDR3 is TGTGCCAGCTCACCCTCCGGGACCGCGCAGACCCAGTACTTC. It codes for CASSPSGTAQTQYF.

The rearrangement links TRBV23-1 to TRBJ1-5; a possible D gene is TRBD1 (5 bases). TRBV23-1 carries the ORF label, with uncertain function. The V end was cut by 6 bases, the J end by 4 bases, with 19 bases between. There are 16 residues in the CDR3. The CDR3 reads CASSPILAGRNQPQHF. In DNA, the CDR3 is TGCGCCAGCAGCCCAATCTTGGCAGGGCGGAATCAGCCCCAGCATTTT.

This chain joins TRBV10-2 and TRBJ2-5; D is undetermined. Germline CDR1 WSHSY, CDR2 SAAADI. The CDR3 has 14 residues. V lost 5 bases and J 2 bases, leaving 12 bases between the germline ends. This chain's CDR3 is CASSTITPQETQYF. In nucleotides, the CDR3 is TGCGCCAGCAGTACCATCACCCCTCAAGAGACCCAGTACTTC.

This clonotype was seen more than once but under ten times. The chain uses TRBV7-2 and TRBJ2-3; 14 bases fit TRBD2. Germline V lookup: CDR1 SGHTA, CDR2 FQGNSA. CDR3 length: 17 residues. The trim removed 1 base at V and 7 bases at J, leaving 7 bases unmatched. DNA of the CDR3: TGTGCCAGCAGCTTAGTAGGGACTAGCGGGGGAATCAATACGCAGTATTTT. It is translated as CASSLVGTSGGINTQYF.

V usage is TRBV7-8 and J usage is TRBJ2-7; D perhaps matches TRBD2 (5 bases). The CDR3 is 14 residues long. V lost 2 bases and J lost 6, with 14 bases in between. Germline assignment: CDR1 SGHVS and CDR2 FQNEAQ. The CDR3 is CASSLTGSRFEQYF. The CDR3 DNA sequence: TGTGCCAGCAGCTTAACGGGGTCTAGGTTCGAGCAGTACTTC.

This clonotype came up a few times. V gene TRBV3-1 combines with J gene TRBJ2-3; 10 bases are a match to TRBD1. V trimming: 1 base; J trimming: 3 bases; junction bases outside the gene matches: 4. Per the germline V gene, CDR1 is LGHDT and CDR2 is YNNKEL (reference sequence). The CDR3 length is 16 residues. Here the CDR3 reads CASSQGPGQGTDTQYF. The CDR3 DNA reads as TGTGCCAGCAGCCAAGGACCGGGACAGGGGACAGATACGCAGTATTTT.

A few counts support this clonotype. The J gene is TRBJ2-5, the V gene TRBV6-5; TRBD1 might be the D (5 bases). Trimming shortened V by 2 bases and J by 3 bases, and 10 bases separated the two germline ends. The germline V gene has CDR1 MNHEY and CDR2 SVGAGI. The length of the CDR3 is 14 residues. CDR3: CASSYSQGKETQYF. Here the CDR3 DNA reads TGTGCCAGCAGTTACAGCCAGGGAAAAGAGACCCAGTACTTC.

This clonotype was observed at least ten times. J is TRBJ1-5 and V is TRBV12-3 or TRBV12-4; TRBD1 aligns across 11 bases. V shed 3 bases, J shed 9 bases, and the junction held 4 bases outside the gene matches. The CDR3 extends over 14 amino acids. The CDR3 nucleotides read TGTGCCAGCAGTTTGGGGGGACAGGGGGGGCCCCAGCATTTT. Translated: CASSLGGQGGPQHF.

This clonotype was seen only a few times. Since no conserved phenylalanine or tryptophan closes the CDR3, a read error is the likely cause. In nucleotides, the CDR3 is TGTGCCAGCAGCCTGGACAGGGCCCCCCACGAGCAGTACTCC. This sequence encodes CASSLDRAPHEQYS. V is TRBV28 and J is TRBJ2-7; 8 bases are a match to TRBD1. The germline gives CDR1 MDHEN, CDR2 SYDVKM. The CDR3 sequence is 14 residues long. Losses at the gene ends were 6 bases for V and 5 bases for J; bases not matched to a gene: 9.

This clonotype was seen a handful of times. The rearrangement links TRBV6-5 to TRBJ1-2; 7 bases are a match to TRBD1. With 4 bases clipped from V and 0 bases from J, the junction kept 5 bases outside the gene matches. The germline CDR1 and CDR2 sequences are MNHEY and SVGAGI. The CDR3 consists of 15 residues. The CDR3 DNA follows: TGTGCCAGCAGTTCACAGGGGACTTCTAACTATGGCTACACCTTC. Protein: CASSSQGTSNYGYTF.

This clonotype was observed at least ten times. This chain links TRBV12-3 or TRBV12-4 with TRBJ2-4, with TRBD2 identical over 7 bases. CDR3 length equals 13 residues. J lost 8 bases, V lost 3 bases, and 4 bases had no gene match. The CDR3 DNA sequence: TGTGCCAGCAGTTTCCGGGGGGAAGACATTCAGTACTTC. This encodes CASSFRGEDIQYF.

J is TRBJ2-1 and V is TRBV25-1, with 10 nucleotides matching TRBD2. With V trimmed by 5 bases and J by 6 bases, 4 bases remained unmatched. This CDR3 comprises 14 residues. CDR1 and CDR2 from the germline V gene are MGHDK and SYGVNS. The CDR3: CASSKAGGLNEQFF. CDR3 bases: TGTGCCAGCAGTAAAGCGGGAGGGCTCAATGAGCAGTTCTTC.

CDR3 protein: CASSVGDSGGTDTQYF. The CDR3, as DNA: TGTGCCAGCAGCGTAGGGGATAGCGGCGGCACAGATACGCAGTATTTT. The rearrangement links TRBV9 to TRBJ2-3; D perhaps matches TRBD2 (6 bases). The CDR3 covers 16 residues. CDR1 is SGDLS, CDR2 YYNGEE, per germline. The ends were cut back, 0 bases at V and 1 base at J, with 12 bases in the middle.

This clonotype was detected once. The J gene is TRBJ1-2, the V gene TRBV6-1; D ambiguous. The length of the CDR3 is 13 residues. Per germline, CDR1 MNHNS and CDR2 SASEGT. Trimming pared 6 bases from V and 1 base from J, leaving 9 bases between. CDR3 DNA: TGTGCCAGCAGGGCGGGCCTTAACTATGGCTACACCTTC. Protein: CASRAGLNYGYTF.

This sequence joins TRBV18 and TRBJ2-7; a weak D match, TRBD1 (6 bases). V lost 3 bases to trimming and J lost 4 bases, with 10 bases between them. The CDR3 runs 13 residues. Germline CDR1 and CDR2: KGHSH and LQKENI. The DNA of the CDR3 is TGTGCCAGCTCACCGCCAACAGGGTACGAGCAGTACTTC. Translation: CASSPPTGYEQYF. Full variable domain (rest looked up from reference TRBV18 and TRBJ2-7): NAGVMQNPRHLVRRRGQEARLRCSPMKGHSHVYWYRQLPEEGLKFMVYLQKENIIDESGMPKERFSAEFPKEGPSILRIQQVVRGDSAAYFCASSPPTGYEQYFGPGTRLTVT.

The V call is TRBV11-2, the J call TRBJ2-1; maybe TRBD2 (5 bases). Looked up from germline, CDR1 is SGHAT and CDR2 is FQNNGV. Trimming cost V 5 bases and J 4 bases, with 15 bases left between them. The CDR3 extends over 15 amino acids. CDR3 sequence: CASSTVAGLYNEQFF. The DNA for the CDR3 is TGTGCCAGCAGCACAGTCGCGGGCCTATACAATGAGCAGTTCTTC.

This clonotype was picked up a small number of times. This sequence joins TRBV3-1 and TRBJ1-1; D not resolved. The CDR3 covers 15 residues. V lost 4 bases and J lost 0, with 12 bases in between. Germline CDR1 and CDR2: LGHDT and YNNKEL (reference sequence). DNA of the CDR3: TGTGCCAGCAGCCTACGCGGGAAATTGAACACTGAAGCTTTCTTT. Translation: CASSLRGKLNTEAFF.

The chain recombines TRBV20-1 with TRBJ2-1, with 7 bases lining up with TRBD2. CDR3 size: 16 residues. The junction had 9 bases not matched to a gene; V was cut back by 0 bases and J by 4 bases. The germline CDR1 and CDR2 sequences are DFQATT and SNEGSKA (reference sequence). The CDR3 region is CSARDLRAGPYNEQFF. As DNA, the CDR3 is TGCAGTGCTAGAGATCTTCGAGCGGGGCCTTACAATGAGCAGTTCTTC.

The chain's CDR3 is CSARGEGASYNSPLHF. The CDR3 nucleotides are TGCAGTGCTAGAGGGGAAGGCGCCTCCTATAATTCACCCCTCCACTTT. V and J are TRBV20-1 and TRBJ1-6; D not certain. The CDR3 has 16 residues. The germline gives CDR1 DFQATT, CDR2 SNEGSKA (reference sequence). V lost 1 base to trimming and J lost 0 bases, with 10 bases between them.

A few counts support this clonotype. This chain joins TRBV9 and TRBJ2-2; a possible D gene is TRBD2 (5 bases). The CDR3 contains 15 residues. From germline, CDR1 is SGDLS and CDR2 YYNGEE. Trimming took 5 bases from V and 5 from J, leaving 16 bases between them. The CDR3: CASSWNSALTGELFF. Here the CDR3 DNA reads TGTGCCAGCAGTTGGAATAGCGCATTAACCGGGGAGCTGTTTTTT. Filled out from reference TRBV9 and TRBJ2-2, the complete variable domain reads DSGVTQTPKHLITATGQRVTLRCSPRSGDLSVYWYQQSLDQGLQFLIQYYNGEERAKGNILERFSAQQFPDLHSELNLSSLELGDSALYFCASSWNSALTGELFFGEGSRLTVL.

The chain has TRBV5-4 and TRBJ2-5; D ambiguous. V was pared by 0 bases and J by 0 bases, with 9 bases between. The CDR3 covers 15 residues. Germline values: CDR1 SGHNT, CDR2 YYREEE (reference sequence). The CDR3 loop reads CASSLAGRNQETQYF. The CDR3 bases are TGTGCCAGCAGCTTGGCAGGAAGGAACCAAGAGACCCAGTACTTC. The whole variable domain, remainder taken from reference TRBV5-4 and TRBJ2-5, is ETGVTQSPTHLIKTRGQQVTLRCSSQSGHNTVSWYQQALGQGPQFIFQYYREEENGRGNFPPRFSGLQFPNYSSELNVNALELDDSALYLCASSLAGRNQETQYFGPGTRLLVL.

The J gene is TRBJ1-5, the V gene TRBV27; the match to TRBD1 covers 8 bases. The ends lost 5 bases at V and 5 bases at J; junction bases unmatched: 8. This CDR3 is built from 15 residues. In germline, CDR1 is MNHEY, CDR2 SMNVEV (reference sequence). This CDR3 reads CASSKQGVPDQPQHF. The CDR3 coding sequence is TGTGCCAGCAGTAAACAGGGGGTGCCGGATCAGCCCCAGCATTTT.

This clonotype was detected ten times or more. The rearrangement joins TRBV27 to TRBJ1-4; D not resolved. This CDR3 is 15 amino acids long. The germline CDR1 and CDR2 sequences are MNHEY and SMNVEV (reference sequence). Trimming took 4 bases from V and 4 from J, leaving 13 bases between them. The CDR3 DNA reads TGTGCCAGCAGTTCCTCGGGATGGCGTAATGAAAAACTGTTTTTT. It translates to CASSSSGWRNEKLFF.